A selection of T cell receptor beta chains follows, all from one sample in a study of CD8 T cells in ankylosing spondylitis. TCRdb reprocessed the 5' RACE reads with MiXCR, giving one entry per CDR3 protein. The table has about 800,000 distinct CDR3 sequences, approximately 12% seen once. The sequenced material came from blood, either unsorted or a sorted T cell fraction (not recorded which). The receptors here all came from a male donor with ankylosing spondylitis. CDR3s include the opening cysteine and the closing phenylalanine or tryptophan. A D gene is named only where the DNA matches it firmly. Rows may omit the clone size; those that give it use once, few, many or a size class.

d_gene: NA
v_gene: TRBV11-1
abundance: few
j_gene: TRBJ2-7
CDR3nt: TGTGCCAGCACCCAGGGGACGAACCCAGGGACTGTCTCCTACGAGCAGTACTTC
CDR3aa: CASTQGTNPGTVSYEQYF

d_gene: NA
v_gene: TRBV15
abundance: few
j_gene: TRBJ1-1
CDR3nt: TGTGCCACCAGCAGGGTGGGCGGGAGCACTGAAGCTTTCTTT
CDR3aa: CATSRVGGSTEAFF

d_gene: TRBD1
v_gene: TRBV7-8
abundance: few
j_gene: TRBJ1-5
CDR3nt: TGTGCCAGCAGCTCAACAGGGGACAATCAGCCCCAGCATTTT
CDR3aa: CASSSTGDNQPQHF

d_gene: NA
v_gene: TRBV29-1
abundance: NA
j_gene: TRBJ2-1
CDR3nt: TGCAGCGTTGAAGAGTGGGGTGGGGACAATGAGCAGTTCTTC
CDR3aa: CSVEEWGGDNEQFF

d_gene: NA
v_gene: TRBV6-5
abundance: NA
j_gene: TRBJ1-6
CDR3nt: TGTGCCAGCAGTTACACCCCGATTTCCAATTCACCCCTCCACTTT
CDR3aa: CASSYTPISNSPLHF

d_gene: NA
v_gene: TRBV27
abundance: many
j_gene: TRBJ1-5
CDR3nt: TGTGCCAGCAAACAACCGGGCCAGAGGAGAGGGTACAGCAATCAGCCCCAGCATTTT
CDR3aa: CASKQPGQRRGYSNQPQHF

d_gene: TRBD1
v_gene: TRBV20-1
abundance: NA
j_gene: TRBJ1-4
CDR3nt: TGCAGTGCTAGGACAGGGGGAAAGAATATAGGTGAAAAACTGTTTTTT
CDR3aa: CSARTGGKNIGEKLFF

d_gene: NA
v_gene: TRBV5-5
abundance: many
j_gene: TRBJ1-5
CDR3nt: TGTGCCAGCAGTTCGGGGGCCGGACCCAGCAATCAGCCCCAGCATTTT
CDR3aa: CASSSGAGPSNQPQHF

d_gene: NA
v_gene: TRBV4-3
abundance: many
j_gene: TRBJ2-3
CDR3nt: TGCGCCAGCAGCCAAGATCCGGGCACAGATACGCAGTATTTT
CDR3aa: CASSQDPGTDTQYF

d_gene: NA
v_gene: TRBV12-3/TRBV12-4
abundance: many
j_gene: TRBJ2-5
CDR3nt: TGTGCCAGCAGTTTACTCCTCGAAGAGACCCAGTACTTC
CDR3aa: CASSLLLEETQYF

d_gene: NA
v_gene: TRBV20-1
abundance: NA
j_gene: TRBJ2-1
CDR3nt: TGCAGTGCTCGAGATGGGCGAGATGAGCAGTTCTTC
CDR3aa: CSARDGRDEQFF

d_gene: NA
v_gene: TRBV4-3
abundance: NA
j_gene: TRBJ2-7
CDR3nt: TGCGCCAGCAGCCAAGATTCCGCCAGGCCGACGCAGTACTTC
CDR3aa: CASSQDSARPTQYF

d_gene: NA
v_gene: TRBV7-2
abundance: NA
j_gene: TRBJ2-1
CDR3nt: TGTGCCAGCAGCTACTACGGCGATGAGCAGTTCTTC
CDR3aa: CASSYYGDEQFF

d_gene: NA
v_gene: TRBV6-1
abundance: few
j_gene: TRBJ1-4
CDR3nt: TGTGCCAGCAGAATCTCGGGGGGTCGGGATGAAAAACTGTTTTTT
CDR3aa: CASRISGGRDEKLFF

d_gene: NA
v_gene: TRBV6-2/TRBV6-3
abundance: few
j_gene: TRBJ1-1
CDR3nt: TGTGCCAGCAGCGGGCAGGGGCACACTGAAGCTTTCTTT
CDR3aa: CASSGQGHTEAFF

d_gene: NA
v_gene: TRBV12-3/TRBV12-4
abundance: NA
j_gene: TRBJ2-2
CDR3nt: TGTGCCAGCAGCACACTAGCCACCGGGGAGCTGTTTTTT
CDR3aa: CASSTLATGELFF

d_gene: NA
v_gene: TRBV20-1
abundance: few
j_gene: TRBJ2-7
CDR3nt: TGCAGTGCCGAACCCCCCTCGGAACGTTACGAGCAGTACTTC
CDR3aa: CSAEPPSERYEQYF

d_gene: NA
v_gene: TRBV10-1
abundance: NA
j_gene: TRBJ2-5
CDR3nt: TGCGCCAGCAGTGACCTTCAAGGGAGAGCCCAGTACTTC
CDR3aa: CASSDLQGRAQYF

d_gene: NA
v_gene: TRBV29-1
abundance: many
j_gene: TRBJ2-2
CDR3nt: TGCAGCGTTGATACCGGGTACGGCACCGGGGAGCTGTTTTTT
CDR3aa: CSVDTGYGTGELFF

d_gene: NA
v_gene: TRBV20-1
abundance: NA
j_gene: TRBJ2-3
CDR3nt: TGCAGTGCTAGTAGTTCTGGGCTAGATACGCAGTATTTT
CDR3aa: CSASSSGLDTQYF

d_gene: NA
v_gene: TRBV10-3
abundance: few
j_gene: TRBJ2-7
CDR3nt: TGTGCCATCAGCCGAGACCCCGGGACGCCCAACGAGCAGTACTTC
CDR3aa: CAISRDPGTPNEQYF

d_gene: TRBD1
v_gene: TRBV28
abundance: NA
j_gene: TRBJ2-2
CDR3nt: TGTGCCAGCAGACCGGGACAGCAGAACACCGGGGAGCTGTTTTTT
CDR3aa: CASRPGQQNTGELFF

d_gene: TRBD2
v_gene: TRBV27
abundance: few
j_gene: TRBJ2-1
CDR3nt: TGTGCCAGCAGCCCAGTAGGTAGCGGGGACTCCTACAATGAGCAGTTCTTC
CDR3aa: CASSPVGSGDSYNEQFF

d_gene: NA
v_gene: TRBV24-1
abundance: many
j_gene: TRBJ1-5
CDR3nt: TGTGCCACCAGTGATGCGGGTCAGCCCCAGCATTTT
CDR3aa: CATSDAGQPQHF

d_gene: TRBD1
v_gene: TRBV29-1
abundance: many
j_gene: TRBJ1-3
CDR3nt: TGCAGCGTTGATCTGGGACAGGGTGCTACTTCTGGAAACACCATATATTTT
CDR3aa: CSVDLGQGATSGNTIYF

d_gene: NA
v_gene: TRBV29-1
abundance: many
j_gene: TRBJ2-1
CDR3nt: TGCAGCGCCGAGGGGGCAGGGACTCCCTACAATGAGCAGTTCTTC
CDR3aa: CSAEGAGTPYNEQFF

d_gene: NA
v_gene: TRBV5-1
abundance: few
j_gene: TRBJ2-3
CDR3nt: TGCGCCAGCAGCCCAAACCCCAGGGCGTCGACGACAGATACGCAGTATTTT
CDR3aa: CASSPNPRASTTDTQYF

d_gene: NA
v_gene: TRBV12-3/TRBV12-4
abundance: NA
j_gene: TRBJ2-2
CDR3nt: TGTGCCAGCAGCTCCGGGACACCGAACACCGGGGAGCTGTTTTTT
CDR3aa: CASSSGTPNTGELFF

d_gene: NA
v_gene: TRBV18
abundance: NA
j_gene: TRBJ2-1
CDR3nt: TGTGCCAGCTCCCCCTACAGGGATACCTACAATGAGCAGTTCTTC
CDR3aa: CASSPYRDTYNEQFF

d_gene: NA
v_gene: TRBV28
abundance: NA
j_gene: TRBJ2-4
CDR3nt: TGTGCTAGCAGTACCTCCGGGGGGCATGAGGCCAAAAACATTCAGTACTTC
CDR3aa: CASSTSGGHEAKNIQYF

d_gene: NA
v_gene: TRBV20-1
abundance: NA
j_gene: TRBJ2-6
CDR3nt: TGCTGTGCTCCTCTAACCCGGCCCCCCTCTGGGGCCAACGTCCTGACTTTC
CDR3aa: CCAPLTRPPSGANVLTF

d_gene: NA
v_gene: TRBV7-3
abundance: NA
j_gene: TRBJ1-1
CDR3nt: TGTGCCAGCAGCTTAGACAGTTGGACTGAAGCTTTCTTT
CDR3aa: CASSLDSWTEAFF

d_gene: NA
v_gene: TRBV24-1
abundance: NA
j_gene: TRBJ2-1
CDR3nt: TGTGCCACCAGTGATTGGGGCCGGGCCCTGGCCAATGAGCAGTTCTTC
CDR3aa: CATSDWGRALANEQFF

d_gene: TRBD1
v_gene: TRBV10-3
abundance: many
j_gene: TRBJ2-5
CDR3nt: TGTGCCATCAGGTCCGGGACAGGGTCAGAGACCCAGTACTTC
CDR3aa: CAIRSGTGSETQYF

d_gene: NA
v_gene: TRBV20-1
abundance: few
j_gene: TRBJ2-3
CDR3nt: TGCAGTGCTACAAGCGGGCCCCTGAAAGATACGCAGTATTTT
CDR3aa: CSATSGPLKDTQYF

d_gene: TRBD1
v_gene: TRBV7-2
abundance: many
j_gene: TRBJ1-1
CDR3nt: TGTGCCAGCAGCTCGGACAGGAGAACTGAAGCTTTCTTT
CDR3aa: CASSSDRRTEAFF

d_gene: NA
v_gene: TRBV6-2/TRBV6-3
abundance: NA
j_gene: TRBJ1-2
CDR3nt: TGTGCCAGCAGTTATTTCGGGATCGGCTACACCTTC
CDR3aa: CASSYFGIGYTF

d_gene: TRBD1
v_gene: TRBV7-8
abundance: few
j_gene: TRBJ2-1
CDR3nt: TGTGCCAGCAGCTTCACCCGGGACAGGGCATATTCACTACGCAATGAGCAGTTCTTC
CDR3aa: CASSFTRDRAYSLRNEQFF

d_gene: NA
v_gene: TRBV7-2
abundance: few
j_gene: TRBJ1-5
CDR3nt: TGTGCCAGCAGCTTAGGACCGTGGAGCAATCAGCCCCAGCATTTT
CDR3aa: CASSLGPWSNQPQHF